Shown below are 10 T cell receptor beta chains from a single sample sequenced in a study of T cells after yellow fever vaccination (dated by TCRdb to between 2019 and 2020). The library came from 5' RACE. For sequencing, an Illumina NovaSeq 6000 was employed. Using fastp at Q25 and MiXCR, TCRdb reprocessed the public reads and kept productive beta chains. Records with the same CDR3 protein are collapsed into one entry carrying the most frequent genes and DNA. A total of 200,000 to 250,000 distinct CDR3 sequences appear in this sample, approximately 3.3% of them only once. The leading ten clones occupy under 3.5% of the sample. Taken with the paper, the label for treatment or condition translates to: live attenuated yellow fever vaccine strain. Sequenced material: CD4+ T cells sorted from PBMCs, taken 10 days after the yellow fever booster vaccination. These receptor sequences come from a man in his late teens or twenties who received the YFV17D yellow fever vaccine.

The chain carries TRBV5-4 and TRBJ2-5, with D perhaps TRBD1 (6 bases). Per the germline V gene, CDR1 is SGHNT and CDR2 is YYREEE (reference sequence). V was trimmed by 2 bases and J by 6 bases, leaving 14 bases between them. CDR3 length equals 14 residues. The CDR3 region has the DNA TGTGCCAGCAGCTTTGGGGGCCCAGTGAAGACCCAGTACTTC. This sequence encodes CASSFGGPVKTQYF.

This clonotype has only a few counts. J is TRBJ1-5 and V is TRBV5-1; 7 nucleotides align to TRBD1. Per the germline V gene, CDR1 is SGHRS and CDR2 is YFSETQ. The J segment lost 2 bases and the V segment lost 0 bases, leaving 11 bases of the junction unmatched. There are 18 residues in the CDR3. The CDR3 nucleotides are TGCGCCAGCAGCTTGGCCGACAGGGAATGGAGGGGCAATCAGCCCCAGCATTTT. Translated: CASSLADREWRGNQPQHF. Full variable domain (missing parts from reference TRBV5-1 and TRBJ1-5): KAGVTQTPRYLIKTRGQQVTLSCSPISGHRSVSWYQQTPGQGLQFLFEYFSETQRNKGNFPGRFSGRQFSNSRSEMNVSTLELGDSALYLCASSLADREWRGNQPQHFGDGTRLSIL.

This clonotype was observed at least ten times. J is TRBJ2-3 and V is TRBV4-3; a weak D match, TRBD2 (6 bases). The V and J ends lost 3 bases and 7 bases respectively, with 11 bases between them. Per the germline V gene, CDR1 is LGHNA and CDR2 is YSLEER. The CDR3 has 13 residues. CDR3 nucleotides: TGCGCCAGCAGCCAGGGAGGCGTGCATACGCAGTATTTT. Protein: CASSQGGVHTQYF.

This clonotype was found many times. This chain links TRBV29-1 with TRBJ2-1; tentative D call: TRBD2 (6 bases). V lost 1 base, J lost 8 bases, and 9 bases lay in between. The CDR3 consists of 12 residues. Germline CDR1 SQVTM, CDR2 ANQGSEA. CDR3 nucleotides: TGCAGCGTTGAAGCCGGAGGGGATGAGCAGTTCTTC. Translated, it gives CSVEAGGDEQFF.

There are many counts of this clonotype. The genes are TRBV4-3 and TRBJ2-2; TRBD2 aligns across 10 bases. V was pared by 2 bases and J by 5 bases, with 8 bases of the junction left unmatched. The germline V gene has CDR1 LGHNA and CDR2 YSLEER. The CDR3 consists of 17 residues. The CDR3 sequence: CASSQLAGATGTGELFF. The CDR3, as DNA: TGCGCCAGCAGCCAACTAGCGGGGGCAACAGGGACCGGGGAGCTGTTTTTT.

This clonotype has a handful of counts. The V and J genes are TRBV30 and TRBJ1-6; D gene unclear. The CDR3 is 12 amino acids. CDR1 GTSNPN and CDR2 SVGIG come from the germline V gene (reference sequence). V was clipped by 5 bases and J by 10 bases, with 12 bases between them. This chain's CDR3 is CAWEKRRSPLHF. The DNA for the CDR3 is TGTGCCTGGGAGAAACGTCGGTCACCCCTCCACTTT.

The V call is TRBV20-1, the J call TRBJ2-1, with a weak D call TRBD2 (6 bases). Between the trimmed V and J ends, which lost 5 bases and 0 bases, there was a span of 14 bases. The CDR3 contains 15 residues. Germline V gene lookup returns CDR1 DFQATT and CDR2 SNEGSKA (reference sequence). CDR3 residues: CSASPRGSSYNEQFF. Written as DNA, the CDR3 is TGCAGTGCTTCCCCGCGGGGCTCCTCCTACAATGAGCAGTTCTTC.

This clonotype has ten or more counts. This chain uses TRBV30 with TRBJ1-5; 8 bases are shared with TRBD1. After removal of 0 bases from V and 2 bases from J, the junction contained 12 bases not matched to a gene. Germline V gene lookup returns CDR1 GTSNPN and CDR2 SVGIG (reference sequence). This CDR3 has 18 residues. For the CDR3, the DNA is TGTGCCTGGAGTGTACGTCGGACAGGGTACATCGGCAATCAGCCCCAGCATTTT. Translation gives CAWSVRRTGYIGNQPQHF.

This clonotype has at least ten counts. The rearrangement links TRBV5-1 to TRBJ1-1, with 9 bases lining up with TRBD1. This CDR3 comprises 14 residues. The V gene end was trimmed by 4 bases and the J gene end by 3 bases; junction bases not matched to a gene: 4. CDR1 and CDR2 from the germline V gene are SGHRS and YFSETQ. The CDR3 DNA reads as TGCGCCAGCAGCCTGGACAGGGGCGACACTGAAGCTTTCTTT. It codes for CASSLDRGDTEAFF. The variable domain in full, with the rest retrieved from reference TRBV5-1 and TRBJ1-1, is KAGVTQTPRYLIKTRGQQVTLSCSPISGHRSVSWYQQTPGQGLQFLFEYFSETQRNKGNFPGRFSGRQFSNSRSEMNVSTLELGDSALYLCASSLDRGDTEAFFGQGTRLTVV.

This clonotype turned up a few times. This chain connects TRBV11-3 to TRBJ2-2; no reliable D call. The CDR3 sequence is 13 residues long. Germline V CDR1 and CDR2: SGHNT, YENEEA. V was clipped by 3 bases and J by 3 bases, with 5 bases between them. CDR3 loop: CASSFIDTGELFF. DNA for the CDR3: TGTGCCAGCAGCTTTATCGACACCGGGGAGCTGTTTTTT.